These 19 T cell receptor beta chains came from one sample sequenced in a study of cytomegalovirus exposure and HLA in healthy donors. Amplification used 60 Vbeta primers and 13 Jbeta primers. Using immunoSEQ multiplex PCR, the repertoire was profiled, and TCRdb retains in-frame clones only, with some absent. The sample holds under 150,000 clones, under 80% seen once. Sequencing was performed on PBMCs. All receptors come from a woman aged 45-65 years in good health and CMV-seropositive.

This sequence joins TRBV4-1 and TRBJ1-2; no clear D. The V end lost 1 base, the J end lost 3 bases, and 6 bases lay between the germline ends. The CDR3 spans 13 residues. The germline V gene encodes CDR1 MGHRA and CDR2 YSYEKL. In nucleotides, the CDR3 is TGCGCCAGCAGCCAAGGACGGGACTATGGCTACACCTTC. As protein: CASSQGRDYGYTF.

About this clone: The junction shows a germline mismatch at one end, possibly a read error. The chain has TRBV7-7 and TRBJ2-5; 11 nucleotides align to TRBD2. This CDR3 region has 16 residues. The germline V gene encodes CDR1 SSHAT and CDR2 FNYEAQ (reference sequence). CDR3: CASSLGGTSGQETQYF. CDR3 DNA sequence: TGTGCTAGCAGCTTAGGGGGGACTAGCGGCCAAGAGACCCAGTACTTC. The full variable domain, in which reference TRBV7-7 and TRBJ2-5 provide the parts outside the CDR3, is GAGVSQSPRYKVTKRGQDVTLRCDPISSHATLYWYQQALGQGPEFLTYFNYEAQPDKSGLPSDRFSAERPEGSISTLTIQRTEQRDSAMYRCASSLGGTSGQETQYFGPGTRLLVL.

CDR3 nucleotides: TGTGCCAGCAGCTCAACAGGGGCCGCCGATCAGCCCCAGCATTTT. This gives the protein CASSSTGAADQPQHF. This rearrangement joins TRBV7-8 to TRBJ1-5, with 7 bases aligning to TRBD1. This CDR3 contains 15 residues. With V trimmed by 4 bases and J by 5 bases, 8 bases remained unmatched. From germline, CDR1 is SGHVS and CDR2 FQNEAQ.

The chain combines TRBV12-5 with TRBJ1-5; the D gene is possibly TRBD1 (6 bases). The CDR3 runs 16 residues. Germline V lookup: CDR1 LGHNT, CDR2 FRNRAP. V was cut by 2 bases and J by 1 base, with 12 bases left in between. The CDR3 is CASGLLGARSNQPQHF. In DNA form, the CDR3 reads TGTGCTAGTGGTTTGCTGGGGGCGAGGAGCAATCAGCCCCAGCATTTT.

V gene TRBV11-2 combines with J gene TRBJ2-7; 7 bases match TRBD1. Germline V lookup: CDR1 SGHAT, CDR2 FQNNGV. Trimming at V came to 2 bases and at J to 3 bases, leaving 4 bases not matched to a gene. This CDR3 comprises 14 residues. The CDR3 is CASSLRDSYYEQYF. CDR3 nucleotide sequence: TGTGCCAGCAGCTTAAGGGACAGCTACTACGAGCAGTACTTC.

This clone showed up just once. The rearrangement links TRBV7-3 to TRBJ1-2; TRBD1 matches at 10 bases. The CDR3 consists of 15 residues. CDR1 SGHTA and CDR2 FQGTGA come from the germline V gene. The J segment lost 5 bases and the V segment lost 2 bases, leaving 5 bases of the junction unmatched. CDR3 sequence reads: CASSLDRDRGYGYTF. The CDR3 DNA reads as TGTGCCAGCAGCTTAGACCGGGACAGGGGTTATGGCTACACCTTC.

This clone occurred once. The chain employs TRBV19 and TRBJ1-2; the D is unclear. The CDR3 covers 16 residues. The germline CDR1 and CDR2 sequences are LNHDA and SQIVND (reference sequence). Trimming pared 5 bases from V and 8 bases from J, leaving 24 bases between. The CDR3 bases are TGTGCCAGTAGTTCCCAAATTCCGCCGGGCCCGGGAGGCTACACCTTC. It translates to CASSSQIPPGPGGYTF.

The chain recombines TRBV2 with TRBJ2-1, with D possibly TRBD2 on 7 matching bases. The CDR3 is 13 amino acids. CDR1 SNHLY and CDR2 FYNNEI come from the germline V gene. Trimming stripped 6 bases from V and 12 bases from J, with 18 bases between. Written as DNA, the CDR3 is TGTGCCAGCAGAGAGGGAGGGGGGTTGATGCAGTTCTTC. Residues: CASREGGGLMQFF.

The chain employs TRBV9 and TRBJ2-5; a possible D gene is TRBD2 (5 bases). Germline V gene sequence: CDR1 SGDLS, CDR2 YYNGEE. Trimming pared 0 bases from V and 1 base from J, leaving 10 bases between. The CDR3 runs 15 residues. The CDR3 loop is CASSVALRGQETQYF. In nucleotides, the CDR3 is TGTGCCAGCAGCGTAGCTCTTCGGGGCCAAGAGACCCAGTACTTC.

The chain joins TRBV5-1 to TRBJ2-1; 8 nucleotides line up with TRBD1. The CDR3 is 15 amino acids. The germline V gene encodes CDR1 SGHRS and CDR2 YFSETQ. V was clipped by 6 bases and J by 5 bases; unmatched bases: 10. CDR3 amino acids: CASTPSQGANNEQFF. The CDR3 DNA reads TGCGCCAGCACCCCGAGTCAGGGGGCCAACAATGAGCAGTTCTTC.

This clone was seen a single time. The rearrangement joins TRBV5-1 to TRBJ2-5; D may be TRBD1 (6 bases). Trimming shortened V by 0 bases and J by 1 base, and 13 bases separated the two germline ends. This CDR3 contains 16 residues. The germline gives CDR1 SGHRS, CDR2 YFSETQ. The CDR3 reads CASSLGGEGGQETQYF. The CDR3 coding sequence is TGCGCCAGCAGCTTGGGAGGGGAAGGGGGCCAAGAGACCCAGTACTTC.

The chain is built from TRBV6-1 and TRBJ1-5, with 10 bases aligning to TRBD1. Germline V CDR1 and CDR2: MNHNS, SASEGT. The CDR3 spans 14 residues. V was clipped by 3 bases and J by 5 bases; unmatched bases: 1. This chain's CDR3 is CASSEDRGYQPQHF. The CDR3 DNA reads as TGTGCCAGCAGTGAGGACAGGGGGTATCAGCCCCAGCATTTT.

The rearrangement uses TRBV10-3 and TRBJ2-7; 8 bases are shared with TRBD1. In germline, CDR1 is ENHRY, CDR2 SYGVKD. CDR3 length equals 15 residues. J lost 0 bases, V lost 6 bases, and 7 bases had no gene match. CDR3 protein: CAISPGQGSSYEQYF. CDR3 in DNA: TGTGCCATCAGCCCAGGACAGGGAAGCTCCTACGAGCAGTACTTC.

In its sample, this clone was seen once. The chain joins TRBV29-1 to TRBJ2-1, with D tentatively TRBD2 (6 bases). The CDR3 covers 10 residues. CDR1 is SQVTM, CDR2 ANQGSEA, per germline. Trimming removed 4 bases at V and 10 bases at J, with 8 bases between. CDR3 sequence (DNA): TGCAGCGTTGTTCGGGAGGAGCAGTTCTTC. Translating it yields CSVVREEQFF.

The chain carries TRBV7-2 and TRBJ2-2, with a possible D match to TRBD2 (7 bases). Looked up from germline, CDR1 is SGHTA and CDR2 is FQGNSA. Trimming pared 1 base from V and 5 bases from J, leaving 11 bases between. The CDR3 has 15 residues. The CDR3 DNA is TGTGCCAGCAGCTTAGAGGGGGGGATGACCGGGGAGCTGTTTTTT. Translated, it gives CASSLEGGMTGELFF.

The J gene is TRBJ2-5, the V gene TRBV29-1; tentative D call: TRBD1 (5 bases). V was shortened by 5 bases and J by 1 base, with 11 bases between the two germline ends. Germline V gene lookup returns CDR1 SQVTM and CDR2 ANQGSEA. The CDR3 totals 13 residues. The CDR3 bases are TGCAGCGTTCTTCGGCAGGGCCAAGAGACCCAGTACTTC. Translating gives CSVLRQGQETQYF. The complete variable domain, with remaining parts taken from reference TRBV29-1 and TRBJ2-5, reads SAVISQKPSRDICQRGTSLTIQCQVDSQVTMMFWYRQQPGQSLTLIATANQGSEATYESGFVIDKFPISRPNLTFSTLTVSNMSPEDSSIYLCSVLRQGQETQYFGPGTRLLVL.

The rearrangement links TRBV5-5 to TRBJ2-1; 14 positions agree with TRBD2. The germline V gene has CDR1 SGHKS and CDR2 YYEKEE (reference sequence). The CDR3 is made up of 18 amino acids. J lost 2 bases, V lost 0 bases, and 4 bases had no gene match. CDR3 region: CASSLAPTSGGAYNEQFF. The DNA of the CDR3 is TGTGCCAGCAGCTTGGCGCCGACTAGCGGGGGGGCCTACAATGAGCAGTTCTTC.

The CDR3 DNA is TGTGCCAGCAGCGTAGAGCCGGGGGGGGCTTTTAATGAGCAGTTCTTC. It codes for CASSVEPGGAFNEQFF. The chain joins TRBV9 to TRBJ2-1; 8 bases line up with TRBD2. Germline assignment: CDR1 SGDLS and CDR2 YYNGEE. The V segment lost 0 bases and the J segment 7 bases; nucleotides outside the gene matches: 9. The CDR3 runs to 16 residues.

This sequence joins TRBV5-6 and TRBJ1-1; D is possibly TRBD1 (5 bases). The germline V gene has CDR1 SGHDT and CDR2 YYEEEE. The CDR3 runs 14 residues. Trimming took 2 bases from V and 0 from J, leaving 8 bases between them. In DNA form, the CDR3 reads TGTGCCAGCAGCTTAGGGGTAATGAACACTGAAGCTTTCTTT. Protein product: CASSLGVMNTEAFF. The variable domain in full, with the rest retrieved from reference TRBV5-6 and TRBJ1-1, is DAGVTQSPTHLIKTRGQQVTLRCSPKSGHDTVSWYQQALGQGPQFIFQYYEEEERQRGNFPDRFSGHQFPNYSSELNVNALLLGDSALYLCASSLGVMNTEAFFGQGTRLTVV.